This T cell receptor (beta chain) was sequenced in a study of blood T cell repertoires in COVID-19. Some clones are missing from TCRdb's copy, which holds only in-frame ones; the method was immunoSEQ multiplex PCR. The data contain about 120,000 clones, 75% to 90% of them singletons. V was cut by 7 bases and J by 0 bases, with 11 bases left in between. The germline gives CDR1 SGHRS, CDR2 YFSETQ. CDR3 length: 14 residues. The V and J genes are TRBV5-1 and TRBJ2-1; D gene ambiguous. Input material: peripheral blood. The sequence was collected from a woman aged 70-85 years with acute or convalescent COVID-19. The CDR3 loop is CASFEASSYNEQFF. The CDR3 region has the DNA TGCGCCAGCTTTGAGGCTAGCTCCTACAATGAGCAGTTCTTC.